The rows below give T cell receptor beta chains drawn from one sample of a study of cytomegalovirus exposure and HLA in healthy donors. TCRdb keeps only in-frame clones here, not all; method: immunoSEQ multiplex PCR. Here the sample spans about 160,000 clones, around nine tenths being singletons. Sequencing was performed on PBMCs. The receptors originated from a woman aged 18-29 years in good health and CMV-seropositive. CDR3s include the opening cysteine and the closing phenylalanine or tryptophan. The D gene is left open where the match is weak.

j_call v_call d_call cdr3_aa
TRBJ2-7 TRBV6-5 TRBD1 CASGWTGASTEQYF
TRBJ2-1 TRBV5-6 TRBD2 CASSPKRDVEQFF
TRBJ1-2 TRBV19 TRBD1 CASSAGTGGYDYGYTF
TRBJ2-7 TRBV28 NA CASSLPFYEQYF
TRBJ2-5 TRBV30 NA CAWSDIGGETQYF
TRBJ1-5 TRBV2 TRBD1 CASSVSGQGNQPQHF
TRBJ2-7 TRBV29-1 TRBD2 CSVAPGGTSGSYEQYF
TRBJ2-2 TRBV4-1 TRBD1 CASSQYLGTGVTGELFF
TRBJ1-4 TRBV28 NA CASSLGGGEKLFF
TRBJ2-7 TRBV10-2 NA CASNARVAYEQYF
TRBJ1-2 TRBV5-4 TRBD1 CASSRGQLLYGYTF
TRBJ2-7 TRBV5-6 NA CASSFILVRNEQYF
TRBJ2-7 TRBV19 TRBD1 CASKMGTGGHEQYF
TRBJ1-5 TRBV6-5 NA CASSYRDSNSNQPQHF
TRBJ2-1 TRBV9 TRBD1 CASSLRWDRGNNEQFF
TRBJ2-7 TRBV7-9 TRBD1 CASSLLQGVEQYF
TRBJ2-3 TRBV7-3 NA CASSLRSGEQYF
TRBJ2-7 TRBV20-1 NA CSARYTSGQYF
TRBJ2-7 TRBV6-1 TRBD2 CASSVGGSTYEQYF
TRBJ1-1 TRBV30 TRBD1 CAWSVAGGTEAFF
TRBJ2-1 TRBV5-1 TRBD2 CASSLGGGSSNEQFF
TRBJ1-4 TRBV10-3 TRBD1 CAISVDRVDEKLFF
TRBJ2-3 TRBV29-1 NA CSVRQGYTDTQYF
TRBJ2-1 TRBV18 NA CASSPFQGTYNEQFF
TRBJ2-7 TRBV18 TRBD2 CASSPPGLGVYEQYF
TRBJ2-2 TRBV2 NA CASRGRHTGELFF
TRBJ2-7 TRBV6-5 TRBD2 CASSLLARLTYEQYF
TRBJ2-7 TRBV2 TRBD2 CAAEGTSASYEQYF
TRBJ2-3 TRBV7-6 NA CASSLQDSSTDTQYF
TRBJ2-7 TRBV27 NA CASGRDTLYEQYF
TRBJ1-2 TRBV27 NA CASSLVAAGGNYGYTF
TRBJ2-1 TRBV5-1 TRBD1 CASSQDGQGFQFF
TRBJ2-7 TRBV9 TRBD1 CASSVGDRAADEQYF
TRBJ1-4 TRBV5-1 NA CASRPQVATNEKLFF
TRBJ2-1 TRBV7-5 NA CARSPASREIYNEQFF
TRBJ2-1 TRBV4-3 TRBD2 CASSQEGVAGPGRDEQFF
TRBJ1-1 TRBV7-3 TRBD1 CASSTTGGETEAFF
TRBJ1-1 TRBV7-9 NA CASSFQGTNTEAFF
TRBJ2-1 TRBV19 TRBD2 CASRLGLAGVGSQFF
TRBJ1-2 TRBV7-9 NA CASRGATSGYTF
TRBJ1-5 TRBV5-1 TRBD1 CASSFQGGSNQPQHF
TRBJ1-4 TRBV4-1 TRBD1 CATQGAAIEKLFF
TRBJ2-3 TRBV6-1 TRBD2 CASSPSLAGGDTQYF
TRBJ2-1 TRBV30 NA CAWSPPPGWGVYNEQFF
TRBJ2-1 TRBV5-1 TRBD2 CASSLGTRGEQFF
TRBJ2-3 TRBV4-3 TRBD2 CASSQGASGGDTQYF
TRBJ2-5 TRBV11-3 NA CASTRGGGRETQYF
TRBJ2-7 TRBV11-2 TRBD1 CASSLAPDRAEQYF
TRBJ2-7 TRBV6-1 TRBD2 CASRGAGVSYEQYF
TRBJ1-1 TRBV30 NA CTWGYGGMNTEAFF
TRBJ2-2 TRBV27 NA CASSFLSRHTGELFF
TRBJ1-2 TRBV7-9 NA CASSLKRNYGYTF
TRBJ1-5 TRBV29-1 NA CSSGRRVRSNQPQHF
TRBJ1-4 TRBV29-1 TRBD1 CSAETDRDEKLFF